The source of this TCR beta chain is a study of shared clonotypes between healthy human individuals. Several immunoSEQ 96-well plates shared each subset's DNA, each plate a replicate. The assay was immunoSEQ multiplex PCR, and TCRdb's table has in-frame clones only and misses some. In the table there are 2 million to 2.5 million clones, approximately 95% of which are singletons. V lost 3 bases, J lost 5 bases, and 16 bases stayed unmatched. Germline V gene lookup returns CDR1 SGDLS and CDR2 YYNGEE. There are 19 residues in the CDR3. Sequencing was carried out using naive CD4+ T cells from PBMCs. The subset: CD45RA+ positively selected. The sequence was collected from a man younger than 30 in good health. Some clones in this sample may be carry-over from other donors' samples. The chain uses TRBV9 and TRBJ2-3; 12 bases match TRBD2. The CDR3 nucleotides read TGTGCCAGCAGCGCCTCCAAACGCGGACTAGCGGGAAATCGAGATACGCAGTATTTT. As protein: CASSASKRGLAGNRDTQYF. The variable domain in full, completed from reference TRBV9 and TRBJ2-3, reads DSGVTQTPKHLITATGQRVTLRCSPRSGDLSVYWYQQSLDQGLQFLIQYYNGEERAKGNILERFSAQQFPDLHSELNLSSLELGDSALYFCASSASKRGLAGNRDTQYFGPGTRLTVL.